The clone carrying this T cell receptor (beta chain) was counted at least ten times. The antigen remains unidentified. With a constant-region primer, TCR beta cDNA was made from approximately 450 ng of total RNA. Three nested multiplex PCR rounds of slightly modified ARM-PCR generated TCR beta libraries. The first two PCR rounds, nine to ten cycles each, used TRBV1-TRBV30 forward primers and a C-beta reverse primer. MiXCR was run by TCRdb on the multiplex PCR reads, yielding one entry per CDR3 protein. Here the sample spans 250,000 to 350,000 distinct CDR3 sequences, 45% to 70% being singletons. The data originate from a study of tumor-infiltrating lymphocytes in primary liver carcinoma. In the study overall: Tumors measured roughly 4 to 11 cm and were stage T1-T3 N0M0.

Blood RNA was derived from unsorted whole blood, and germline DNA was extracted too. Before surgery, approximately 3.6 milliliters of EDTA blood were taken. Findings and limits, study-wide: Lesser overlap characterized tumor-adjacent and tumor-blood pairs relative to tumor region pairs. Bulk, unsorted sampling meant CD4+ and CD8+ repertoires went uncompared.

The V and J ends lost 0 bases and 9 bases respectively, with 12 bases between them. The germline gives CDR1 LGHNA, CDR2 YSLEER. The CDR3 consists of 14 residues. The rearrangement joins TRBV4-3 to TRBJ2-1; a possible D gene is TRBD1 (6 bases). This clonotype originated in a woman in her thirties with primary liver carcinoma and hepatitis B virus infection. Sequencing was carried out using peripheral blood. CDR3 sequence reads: CASSQEYQQGEQFF. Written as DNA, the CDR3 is TGCGCCAGCAGCCAAGAATATCAACAGGGTGAGCAGTTCTTC.